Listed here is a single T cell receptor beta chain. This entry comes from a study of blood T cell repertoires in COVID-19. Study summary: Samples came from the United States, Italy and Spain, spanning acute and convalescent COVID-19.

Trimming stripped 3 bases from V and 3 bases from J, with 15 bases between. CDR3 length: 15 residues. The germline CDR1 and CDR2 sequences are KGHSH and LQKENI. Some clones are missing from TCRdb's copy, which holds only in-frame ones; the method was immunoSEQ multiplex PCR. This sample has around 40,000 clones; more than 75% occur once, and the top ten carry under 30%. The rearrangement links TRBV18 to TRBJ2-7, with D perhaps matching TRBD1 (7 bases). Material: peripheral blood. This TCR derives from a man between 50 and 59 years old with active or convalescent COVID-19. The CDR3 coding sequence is TGTGCCAGCTCACCCCAGGGGGGACAGCACTACGAGCAGTACTTC. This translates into CASSPQGGQHYEQYF.